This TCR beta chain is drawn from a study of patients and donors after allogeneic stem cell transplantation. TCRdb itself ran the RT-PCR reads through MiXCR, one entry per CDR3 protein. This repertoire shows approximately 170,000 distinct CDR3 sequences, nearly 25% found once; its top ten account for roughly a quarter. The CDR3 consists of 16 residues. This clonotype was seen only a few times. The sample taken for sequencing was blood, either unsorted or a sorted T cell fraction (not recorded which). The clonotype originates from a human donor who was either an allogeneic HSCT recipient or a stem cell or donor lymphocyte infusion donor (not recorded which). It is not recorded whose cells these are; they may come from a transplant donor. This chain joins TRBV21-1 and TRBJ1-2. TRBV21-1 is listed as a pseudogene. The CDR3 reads CASSHRVLFPTGGYTF. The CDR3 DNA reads TGTGCCAGCAGTCACCGCGTCCTCTTTCCGACGGGTGGCTACACCTTC.